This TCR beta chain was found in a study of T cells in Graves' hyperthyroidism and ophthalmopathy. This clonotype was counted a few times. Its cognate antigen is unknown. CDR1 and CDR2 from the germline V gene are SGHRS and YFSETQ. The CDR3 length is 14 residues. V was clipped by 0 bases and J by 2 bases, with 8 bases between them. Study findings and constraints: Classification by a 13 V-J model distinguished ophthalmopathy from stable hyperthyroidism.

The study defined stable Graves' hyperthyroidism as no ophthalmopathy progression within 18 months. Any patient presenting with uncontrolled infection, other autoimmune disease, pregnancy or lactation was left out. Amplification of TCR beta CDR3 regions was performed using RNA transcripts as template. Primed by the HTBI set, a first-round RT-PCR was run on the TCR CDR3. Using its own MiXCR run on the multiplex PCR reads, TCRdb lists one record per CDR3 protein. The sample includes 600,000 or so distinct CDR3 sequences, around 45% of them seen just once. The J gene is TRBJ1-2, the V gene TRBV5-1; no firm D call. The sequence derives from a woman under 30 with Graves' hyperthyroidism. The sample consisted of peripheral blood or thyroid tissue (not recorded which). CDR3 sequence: CASSLERSNYGYTF. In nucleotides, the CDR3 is TGCGCCAGCAGCTTGGAGAGAAGCAACTATGGCTACACCTTC.